This entry is about one T cell receptor (beta chain). Its antigen is not known. J was trimmed by 2 bases and V by 0 bases; bases with no gene match: 4. Germline CDR1 reads SGDLS; CDR2 reads YYNGEE. The CDR3 totals 16 residues. The study recruited healthy Caucasian donors from Russia who were aged roughly 6 to 95. The sample belongs to a study of blood T cells in healthy people across ages. A second 7 to 11 cycle PCR used barcoded and J-beta primers. MiXCR, run by TCRdb on the 5' RACE reads, gives a single entry per CDR3 protein. The table includes approximately 600,000 distinct CDR3 sequences, roughly 50% detected once. The study's findings and limits: Roughly linear age-related decline in beta diversity appeared, significant by age roughly 40. Unsorted PBMCs ruled out conclusive naive versus antigen-experienced comparison.

The clonotype was recovered from a man between 60 and 70 years old in good health. Sequencing was carried out using blood. J is TRBJ2-3 and V is TRBV9; TRBD1 aligns across 9 bases. The CDR3 region is CASSVVTGGNTDTQYF. CDR3 nucleotides: TGTGCCAGCAGCGTAGTGACAGGGGGAAACACAGATACGCAGTATTTT. The full variable domain, completed using reference TRBV9 and TRBJ2-3, is DSGVTQTPKHLITATGQRVTLRCSPRSGDLSVYWYQQSLDQGLQFLIQYYNGEERAKGNILERFSAQQFPDLHSELNLSSLELGDSALYFCASSVVTGGNTDTQYFGPGTRLTVL.